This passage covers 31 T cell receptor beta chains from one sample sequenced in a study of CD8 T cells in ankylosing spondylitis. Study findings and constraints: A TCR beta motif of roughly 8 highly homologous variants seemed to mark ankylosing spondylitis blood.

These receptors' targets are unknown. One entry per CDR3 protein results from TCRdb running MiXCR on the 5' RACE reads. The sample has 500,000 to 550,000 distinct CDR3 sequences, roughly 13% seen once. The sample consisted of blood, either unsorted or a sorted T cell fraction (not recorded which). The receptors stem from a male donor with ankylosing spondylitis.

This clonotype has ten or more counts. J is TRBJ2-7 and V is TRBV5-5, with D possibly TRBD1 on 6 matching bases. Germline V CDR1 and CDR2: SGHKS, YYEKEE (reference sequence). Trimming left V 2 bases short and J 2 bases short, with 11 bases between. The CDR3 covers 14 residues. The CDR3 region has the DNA TGTGCCAGCAGCTTTACAGGACAGACCTACGAGCAGTACTTC. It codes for CASSFTGQTYEQYF.

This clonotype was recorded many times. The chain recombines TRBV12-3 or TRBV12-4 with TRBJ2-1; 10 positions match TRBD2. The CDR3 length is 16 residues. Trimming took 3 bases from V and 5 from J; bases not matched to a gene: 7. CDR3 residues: CASSLSGRALHNEQFF. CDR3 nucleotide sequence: TGTGCCAGCAGTTTGAGCGGGAGGGCCCTACACAATGAGCAGTTCTTC.

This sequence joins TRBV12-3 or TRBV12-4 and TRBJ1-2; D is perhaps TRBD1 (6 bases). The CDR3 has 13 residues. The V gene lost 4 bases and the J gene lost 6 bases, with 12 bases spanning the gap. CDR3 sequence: CASSSRGGDGYTF. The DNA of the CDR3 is TGTGCCAGCAGTTCCAGGGGTGGGGATGGCTACACCTTC.

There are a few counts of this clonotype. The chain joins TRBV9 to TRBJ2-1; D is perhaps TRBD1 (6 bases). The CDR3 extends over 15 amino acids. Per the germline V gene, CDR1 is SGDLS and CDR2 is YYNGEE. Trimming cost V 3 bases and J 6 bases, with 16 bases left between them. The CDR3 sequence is CASSARTDTCNEQFF. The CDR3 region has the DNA TGTGCCAGCAGCGCCAGGACAGATACCTGCAATGAGCAGTTCTTC.

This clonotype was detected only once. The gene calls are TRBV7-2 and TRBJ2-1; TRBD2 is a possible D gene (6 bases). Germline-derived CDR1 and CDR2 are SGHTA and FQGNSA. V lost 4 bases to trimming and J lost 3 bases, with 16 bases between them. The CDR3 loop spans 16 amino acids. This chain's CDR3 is CASSYGRGSHYNEQFF. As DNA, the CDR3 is TGTGCCAGCAGCTACGGCCGGGGGAGTCACTACAATGAGCAGTTCTTC.

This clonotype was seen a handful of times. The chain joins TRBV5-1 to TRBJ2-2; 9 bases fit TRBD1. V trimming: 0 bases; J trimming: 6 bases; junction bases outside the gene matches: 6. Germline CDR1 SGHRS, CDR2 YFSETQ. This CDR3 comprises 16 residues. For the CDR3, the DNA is TGCGCCAGCAGCTTGGAACCGGGACAGGGTTCCGGGGAGCTGTTTTTT. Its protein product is CASSLEPGQGSGELFF. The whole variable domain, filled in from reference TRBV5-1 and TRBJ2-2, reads KAGVTQTPRYLIKTRGQQVTLSCSPISGHRSVSWYQQTPGQGLQFLFEYFSETQRNKGNFPGRFSGRQFSNSRSEMNVSTLELGDSALYLCASSLEPGQGSGELFFGEGSRLTVL.

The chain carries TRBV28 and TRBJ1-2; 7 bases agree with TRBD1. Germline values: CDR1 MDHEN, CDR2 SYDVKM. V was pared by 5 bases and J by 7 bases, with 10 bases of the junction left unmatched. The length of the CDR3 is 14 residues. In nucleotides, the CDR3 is TGTGCCAGCAGTACCACAGGGGATTCAAGTGGCTACACCTTC. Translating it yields CASSTTGDSSGYTF.

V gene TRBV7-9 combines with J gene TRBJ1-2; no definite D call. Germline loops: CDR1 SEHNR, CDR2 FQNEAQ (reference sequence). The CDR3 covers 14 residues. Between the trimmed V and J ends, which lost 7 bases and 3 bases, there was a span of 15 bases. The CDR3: CASTRPGEDYGYTF. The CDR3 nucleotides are TGTGCCAGCACCCGACCCGGGGAGGACTATGGCTACACCTTC.

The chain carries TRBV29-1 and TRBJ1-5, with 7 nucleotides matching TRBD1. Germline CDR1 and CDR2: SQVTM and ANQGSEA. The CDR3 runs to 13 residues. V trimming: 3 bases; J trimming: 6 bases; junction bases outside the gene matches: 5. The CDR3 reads CSVDDRVVQPQHF. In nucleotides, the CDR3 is TGCAGCGTTGATGACAGGGTAGTTCAGCCCCAGCATTTT.

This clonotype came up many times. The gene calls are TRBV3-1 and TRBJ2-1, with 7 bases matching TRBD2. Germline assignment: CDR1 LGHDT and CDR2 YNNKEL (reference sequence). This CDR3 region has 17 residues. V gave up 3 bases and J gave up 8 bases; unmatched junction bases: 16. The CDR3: CASSQVISGPVTYEQFF. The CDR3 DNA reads TGTGCCAGCAGCCAGGTTATTAGCGGGCCGGTAACCTATGAGCAGTTCTTC.

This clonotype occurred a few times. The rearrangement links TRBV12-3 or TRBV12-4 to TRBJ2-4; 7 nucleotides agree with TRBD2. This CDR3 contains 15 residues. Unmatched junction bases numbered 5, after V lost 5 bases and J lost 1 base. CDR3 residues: CASSLGREAKNIQYF. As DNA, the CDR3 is TGTGCCAGCAGTCTCGGGCGGGAGGCCAAAAACATTCAGTACTTC.

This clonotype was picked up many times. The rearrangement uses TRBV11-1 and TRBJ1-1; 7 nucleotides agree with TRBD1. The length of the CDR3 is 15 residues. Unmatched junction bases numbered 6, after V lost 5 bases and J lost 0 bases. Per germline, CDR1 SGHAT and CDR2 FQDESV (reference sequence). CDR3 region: CASSLGTVMNTEAFF. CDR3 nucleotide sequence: TGTGCCAGCAGCCTCGGGACAGTCATGAACACTGAAGCTTTCTTT.

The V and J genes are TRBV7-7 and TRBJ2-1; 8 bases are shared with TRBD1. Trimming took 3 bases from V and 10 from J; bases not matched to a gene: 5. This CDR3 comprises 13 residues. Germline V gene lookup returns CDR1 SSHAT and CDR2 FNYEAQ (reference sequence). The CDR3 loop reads CASSFQGAGEQFF. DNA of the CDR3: TGTGCCAGCAGCTTTCAGGGGGCAGGAGAGCAGTTCTTC. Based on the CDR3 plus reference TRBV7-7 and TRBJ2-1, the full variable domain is GAGVSQSPRYKVTKRGQDVTLRCDPISSHATLYWYQQALGQGPEFLTYFNYEAQPDKSGLPSDRFSAERPEGSISTLTIQRTEQRDSAMYRCASSFQGAGEQFFGPGTRLTVL.

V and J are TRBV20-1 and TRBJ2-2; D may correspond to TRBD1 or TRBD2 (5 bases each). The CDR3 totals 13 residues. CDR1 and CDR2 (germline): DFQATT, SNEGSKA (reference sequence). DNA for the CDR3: TGCAGCGTTGGGGGTAGTCGGGCCGGGGAGCTGTTTTTT. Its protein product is CSVGGSRAGELFF.

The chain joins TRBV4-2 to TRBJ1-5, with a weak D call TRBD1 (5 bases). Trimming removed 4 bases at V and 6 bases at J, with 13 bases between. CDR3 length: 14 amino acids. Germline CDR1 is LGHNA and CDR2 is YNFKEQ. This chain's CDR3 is CASSRGEGGQPQHF. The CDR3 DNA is TGTGCCAGCAGCCGAGGGGAAGGCGGTCAGCCCCAGCATTTT.

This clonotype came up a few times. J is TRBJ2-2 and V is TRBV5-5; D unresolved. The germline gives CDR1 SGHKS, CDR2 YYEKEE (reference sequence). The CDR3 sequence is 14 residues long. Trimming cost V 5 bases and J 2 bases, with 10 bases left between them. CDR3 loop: CASSLTINTGELFF. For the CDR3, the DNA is TGTGCCAGCAGTCTGACGATAAACACCGGGGAGCTGTTTTTT.

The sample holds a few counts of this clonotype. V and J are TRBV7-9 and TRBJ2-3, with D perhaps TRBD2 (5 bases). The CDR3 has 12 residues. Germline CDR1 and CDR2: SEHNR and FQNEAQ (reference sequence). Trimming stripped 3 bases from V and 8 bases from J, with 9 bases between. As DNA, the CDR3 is TGTGCCAGCAGCTTCGGAGAGGGTACGCAGTATTTT. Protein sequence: CASSFGEGTQYF.

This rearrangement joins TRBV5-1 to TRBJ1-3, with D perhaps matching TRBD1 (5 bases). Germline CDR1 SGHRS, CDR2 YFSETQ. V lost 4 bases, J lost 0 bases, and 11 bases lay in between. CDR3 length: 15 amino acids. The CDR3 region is CASSPGHVSGNTIYF. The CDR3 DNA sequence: TGCGCCAGCAGCCCCGGACACGTCTCTGGAAACACCATATATTTT.

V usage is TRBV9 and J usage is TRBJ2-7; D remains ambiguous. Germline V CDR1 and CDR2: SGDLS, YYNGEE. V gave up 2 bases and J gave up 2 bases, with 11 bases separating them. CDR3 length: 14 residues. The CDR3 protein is CASSVRLIPYEQYF. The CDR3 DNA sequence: TGTGCCAGCAGCGTCCGACTGATCCCCTACGAGCAGTACTTC.

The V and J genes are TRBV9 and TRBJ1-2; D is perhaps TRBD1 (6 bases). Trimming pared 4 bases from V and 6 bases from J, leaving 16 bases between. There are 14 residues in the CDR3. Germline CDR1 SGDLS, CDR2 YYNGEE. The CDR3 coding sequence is TGTGCCAGCAGCTTTATGGGGGGCCTAGATGGCTACACCTTC. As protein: CASSFMGGLDGYTF.

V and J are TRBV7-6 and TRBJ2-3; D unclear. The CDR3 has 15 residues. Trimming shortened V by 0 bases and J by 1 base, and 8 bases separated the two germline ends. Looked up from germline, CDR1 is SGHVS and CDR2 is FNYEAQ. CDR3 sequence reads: CASSLAGYRTDTQYF. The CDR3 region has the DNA TGTGCCAGCAGCTTAGCGGGCTACCGCACAGATACGCAGTATTTT.

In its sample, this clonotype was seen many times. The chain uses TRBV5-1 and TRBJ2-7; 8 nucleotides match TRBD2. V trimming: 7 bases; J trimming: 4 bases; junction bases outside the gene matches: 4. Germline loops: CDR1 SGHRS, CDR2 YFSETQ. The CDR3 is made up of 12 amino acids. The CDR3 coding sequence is TGCGCCAGCTTGGGACTAGAATACGAGCAGTACGTC. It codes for CASLGLEYEQYV.

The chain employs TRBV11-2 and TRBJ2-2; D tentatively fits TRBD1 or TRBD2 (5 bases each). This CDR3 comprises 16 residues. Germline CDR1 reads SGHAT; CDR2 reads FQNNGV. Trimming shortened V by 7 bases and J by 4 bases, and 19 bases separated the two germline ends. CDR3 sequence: CASNRKRGPLTGELFF. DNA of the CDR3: TGTGCCAGCAACCGCAAGAGGGGCCCCCTCACCGGGGAGCTGTTTTTT.

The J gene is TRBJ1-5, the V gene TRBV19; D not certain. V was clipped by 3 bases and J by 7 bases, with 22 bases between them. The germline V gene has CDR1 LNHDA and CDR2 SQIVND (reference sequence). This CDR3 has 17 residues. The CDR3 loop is CASSIRGVRGLTQPQHF. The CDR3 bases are TGTGCCAGTAGTATTCGTGGAGTCCGAGGCCTGACCCAGCCCCAGCATTTT.

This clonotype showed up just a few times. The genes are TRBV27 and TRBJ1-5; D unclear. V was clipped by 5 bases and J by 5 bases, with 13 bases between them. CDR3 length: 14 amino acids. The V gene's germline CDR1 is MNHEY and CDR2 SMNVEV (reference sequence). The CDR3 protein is CASSPMADYQPQHF. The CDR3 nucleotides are TGTGCCAGCAGTCCAATGGCAGACTATCAGCCCCAGCATTTT.

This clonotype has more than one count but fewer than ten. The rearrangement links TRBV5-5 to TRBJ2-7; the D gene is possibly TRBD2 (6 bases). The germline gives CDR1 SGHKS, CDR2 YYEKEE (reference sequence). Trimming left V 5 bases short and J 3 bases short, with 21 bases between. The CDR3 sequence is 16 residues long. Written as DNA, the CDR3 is TGTGCCAGCAGTCCGCAAGGGACTCCTACACTCTACGAGCAGTACGTC. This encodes CASSPQGTPTLYEQYV.

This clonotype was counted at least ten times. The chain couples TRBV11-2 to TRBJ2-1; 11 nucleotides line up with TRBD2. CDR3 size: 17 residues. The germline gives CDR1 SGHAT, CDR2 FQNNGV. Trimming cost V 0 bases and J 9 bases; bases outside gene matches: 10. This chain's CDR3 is CASSLDRSLAGAGEQFF. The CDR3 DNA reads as TGTGCCAGCAGCTTAGATCGTTCACTAGCGGGAGCAGGTGAGCAGTTCTTC.

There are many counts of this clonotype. CDR3 residues: CASSVGNGRAETQYF. CDR3 DNA: TGTGCCAGCAGCGTAGGGAACGGGAGGGCCGAGACCCAGTACTTC. This sequence joins TRBV9 and TRBJ2-5; 8 bases map to TRBD2. J was trimmed by 5 bases and V by 0 bases; bases with no gene match: 6. This CDR3 contains 15 residues. CDR1 is SGDLS and CDR2 is YYNGEE in the germline V gene.

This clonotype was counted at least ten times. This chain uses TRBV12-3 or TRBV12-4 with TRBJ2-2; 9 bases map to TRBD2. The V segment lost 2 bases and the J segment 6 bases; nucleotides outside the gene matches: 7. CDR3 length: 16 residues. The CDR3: CASSLLAGTNPGELFF. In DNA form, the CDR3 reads TGTGCCAGCAGTTTACTAGCGGGAACAAACCCCGGGGAGCTGTTTTTT.

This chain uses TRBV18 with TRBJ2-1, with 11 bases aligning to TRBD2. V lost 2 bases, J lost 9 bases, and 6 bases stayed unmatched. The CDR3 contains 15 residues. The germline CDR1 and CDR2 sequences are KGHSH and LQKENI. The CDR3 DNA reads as TGTGCCAGCTCACCAACTAGCGGGAGACCTGGTGAGCAGTTCTTC. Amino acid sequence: CASSPTSGRPGEQFF.

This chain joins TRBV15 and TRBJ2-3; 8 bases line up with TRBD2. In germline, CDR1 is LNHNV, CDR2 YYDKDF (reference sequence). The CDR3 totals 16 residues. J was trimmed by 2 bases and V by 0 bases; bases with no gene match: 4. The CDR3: CATSRDIAGNTDTQYF. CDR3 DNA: TGTGCCACCAGCAGAGATATAGCGGGAAACACAGATACGCAGTATTTT.